This TCR beta chain appears in the sequencing data of a study of naive and memory T cell subsets (dated by TCRdb to about 2017). In the study overall: An open-source, UMI-based TCR alpha and beta sequencing pipeline was applied to sorted naive and memory peripheral blood T cell subsets. IgG serology results and the functional CMV T cell responses were in complete agreement. RNA was DNase-treated and reverse transcribed with TCR constant-region primers, mostly using SuperScript III. General conclusions and limits of the study: Each clonotype was defined as a single alpha or beta chain sequence rather than as a paired alpha/beta receptor. A power law was followed by TCR abundance, with an exponent that differed between naive and memory subsets but was consistent across the three individuals. After error correction, over 95% of naive TCR sequences appeared only once, giving much steeper abundance distributions than memory subsets. RNA-based TCR counts may be influenced by expression changes linked to T cell activation and differentiation. Gini index rose and Shannon and inverse Simpson diversity fell from naive through CM, EM and EMRA in both CD4 and CD8 cells. No ground truth was available to validate the repertoire findings for the naive and memory subsets.

From the second PCR step onward, the TCR alpha chain libraries and the TCR beta chain libraries were amplified separately. CMV status of each donor was established by measuring IFNgamma production from CD4+ T cells after fresh PBMCs were stimulated overnight with CMV viral lysate. CD4 T cells were positively selected with Miltenyi beads, followed by positive selection of CD8 T cells from the CD4-negative fraction. Cells were stained for CD3, CD4, CD8, CD45RA, CD27 and a live/dead dye and were sorted on a BD Aria II into four subsets based on CD45RA and CD27. Blood came from three healthy volunteers, each fractionated into CD4 and CD8 T cells and then into four differentiation subsets. Roughly 120 ml of peripheral blood was collected from each donor, and PBMC were isolated from the blood using Ficoll-Paque PLUS density-gradient centrifugation. After sorting, cells were lysed in RLT buffer, RNA was extracted using a Qiagen RNeasy kit, and the extracted RNA was stored at -80 degrees C.

This clonotype showed up just a few times. Its binding antigen is unknown. Base qualities are not at hand, and no much larger clone is one base apart. Library construction relied on UMI-ligation and nested PCR. To cover both TRBC1 and TRBC2, the beta constant-region primer consisted of an equimolar mix of two oligonucleotides. A single-stranded oligonucleotide containing the SP2 primer and a 12-nucleotide UMI was joined to the 3' end of the cDNA by T4 RNA ligase 1. The ligated cDNA went through four rounds of PCR with nested alpha and beta constant-region primers together with the SP2 primer. Incubation of the ligation reaction lasted roughly 18-24 hours at 16 degrees C. To avoid over-amplification, PCR2 was usually performed as a SYBR Green qPCR and halted once a predetermined threshold was reached. Agencourt AMPure XP magnetic beads were used for all purifications after the first. Library amounts were measured by Qubit and library quality was assessed on a TapeStation, where the main peak was expected at around 650 bp. Pooled libraries were sequenced on an Illumina MiSeq with v2 2x251 paired-end kits, typically giving roughly 0.9-2.1 million reads per sample. Libraries were pooled at 4 nM per sample, and about 4.5-7% PhiX was added to improve cluster recognition. The study's processing was this. Decombinator assigned V and J genes to Demultiplexor-processed FASTQ reads by tag matching, allowing a single base-pair mismatch. UMIs were used by Collapsinator to correct both sequencing errors and frequency errors arising from PCR heterogeneity. TCRs were translated and CDR3s were extracted from the conserved cysteine to the FGXG phenylalanine by CDR3Translator, with non-productive sequences being flagged. Repertoires were subsampled to equal numbers of UMI-defined TCRs before Gini, Shannon entropy and inverse Simpson indices were calculated. Power-law fits to clonotype abundance distributions were performed by maximum likelihood within the linear range. Similar UMI counts, unique TCR numbers and clonal distributions were obtained with the pipeline and with MIGEC on one naive CD8 sample. The repertoires were searched for 7,000 to 8,000 CMV-associated CDR3 sequences that had been compiled from VDJdb and a published dataset. TCRdb trimmed the raw reads at Q25, called clones with MiXCR and kept productive beta chains. Identical CDR3 protein sequences are pooled into one entry, listed with their most common genes and DNA. TCRdb, rather than the study authors, made the V and J calls. Recorded for this sample are approximately 21,000 distinct CDR3 sequences; 8% to 13% of them occurred a single time. Around 18% of the sample is in the top ten clones.

The TCR originated in a human donor in good health. The sequenced sample was central memory CD8+ T cells from blood. This specimen's cell subset or site label, interpreted: central memory, CD45RA- CD27+.

Here the CDR3 is given as CSARDIATSGRTDTQYF. The nucleotides read TGCAGTGCTAGAGATATCGCAACTAGCGGGAGGACAGATACGCAGTATTTT. The chain is assembled from TRBV20-1 and TRBJ2-3, with TRBD2 identical over 12 junction bases. Looking up the germline V gene (reference sequence) yields CDR1 DFQATT and CDR2 SNEGSKA. Including the terminal cysteine and phenylalanine, the CDR3 comprises 17 residues. Just the 51-base CDR3 DNA is kept, in frame starting at base 1. Here V drops 0 bases and J drops 3 bases, and the junction holds 7 bases not matched to any gene.